This T cell receptor (beta chain) was recorded in a study of blood T cell repertoires in COVID-19. Germline V gene lookup returns CDR1 MNHEY and CDR2 SMNVEV (reference sequence). The CDR3 spans 15 residues. Trimming took 8 bases from V and 1 from J, leaving 17 bases between them. TCRdb's table, derived via immunoSEQ multiplex PCR, lists solely in-frame clones and lacks some. The repertoire includes fewer than 400,000 clones, around 85% of them detected once, and approximately 3.6% sits in the top ten. This chain joins TRBV27 and TRBJ1-1, with D perhaps matching TRBD1 (5 bases). This clonotype originated in a woman aged 18-35 years with acute or convalescent COVID-19. The specimen sequenced was peripheral blood. For the CDR3, the DNA is TGTGCCAGCGGAAAAATTACAGGCCGGAACACTGAAGCTTTCTTT. Translation: CASGKITGRNTEAFF.